Listed here is a single T cell receptor beta chain. Its antigen is still unknown. Method: immunoSEQ multiplex PCR; TCRdb's copy keeps in-frame clones and lacks some. The sample includes about 120,000 clones, roughly nine tenths seen only once; the top ten take around 2.8%. This sample is drawn from a study of T cell responses to AZD1222 COVID-19 vaccine. Study outcomes and limitations: White British donors predominated, females outnumbered males, and clonal diversity was possibly underestimated. Seropositive AZD1222 recipients at baseline numbered only 6 or 7.

Sample: peripheral blood, taken on day 0 of AZD1222 vaccination. The sequence was obtained from an adult in good health.

CDR3 sequence: CASSLISVEKLFF. DNA of the CDR3: TGTGCCAGCAGCTTAATTTCGGTCGAAAAACTGTTTTTT. The chain links TRBV7-9 to TRBJ1-4; D is unresolved. The V gene's germline CDR1 is SEHNR and CDR2 FQNEAQ (reference sequence). The CDR3 extends over 13 amino acids. V was cut by 2 bases and J by 8 bases, with 9 bases left in between.